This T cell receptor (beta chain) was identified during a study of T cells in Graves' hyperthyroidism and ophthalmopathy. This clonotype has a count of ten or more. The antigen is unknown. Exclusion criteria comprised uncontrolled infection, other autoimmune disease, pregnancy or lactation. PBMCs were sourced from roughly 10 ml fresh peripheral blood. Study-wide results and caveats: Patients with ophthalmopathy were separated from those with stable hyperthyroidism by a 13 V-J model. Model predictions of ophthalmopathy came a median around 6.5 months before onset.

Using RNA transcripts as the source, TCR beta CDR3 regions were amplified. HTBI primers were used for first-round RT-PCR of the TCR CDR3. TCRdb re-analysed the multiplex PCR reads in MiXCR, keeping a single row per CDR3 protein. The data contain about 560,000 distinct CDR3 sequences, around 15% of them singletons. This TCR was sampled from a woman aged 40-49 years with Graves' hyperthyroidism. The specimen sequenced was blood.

Written as DNA, the CDR3 is TGTGCCAGCGGCCAGGGGGGTTATAATTCACCCCTCCACTTT. It specifies CASGQGGYNSPLHF. The J gene is TRBJ1-6, the V gene TRBV28, with TRBD1 matching over 7 bases. Losses at the gene ends were 8 bases for V and 4 bases for J; bases not matched to a gene: 5. The CDR3 has 14 amino acids. The germline CDR1 and CDR2 sequences are MDHEN and SYDVKM.